These 30 T cell receptor beta chains were all obtained from the same sample, sequenced in a study of blood T cell repertoires in COVID-19. Sequencing was performed with immunoSEQ multiplex PCR; in TCRdb, only in-frame clones are kept and a portion is missing. The table shows some 150,000 clones, with 87% occurring only once. The specimen sequenced was peripheral blood. The receptors were sampled from an older woman who had recovered from COVID-19.

This clone was recorded once. The V call is TRBV3-1 (or the pseudogene TRBV3-2), the J call TRBJ1-2; tentative D call: TRBD1 (5 bases). CDR3 size: 18 residues. V shed 1 base and J shed 3 bases, with 21 bases lying between them. Germline V gene data show CDR1 as LGHDT and CDR2 as YNNKEL (reference sequence). The CDR3 DNA follows: TGTGCCAGCAGCCAAGTTGCAGGGTTCGGGCAGGCCTACTATGGCTACACCTTC. It codes for CASSQVAGFGQAYYGYTF.

The chain carries TRBV14 and TRBJ2-5, with 8 bases fitting TRBD1. This CDR3 has 13 amino acids. V dropped 4 bases and J dropped 7; count of bases not matched to a gene: 5. The V gene's germline CDR1 is SGHDN and CDR2 FVKESK. The CDR3 region is CASSPDRVGTQYF. CDR3 sequence (DNA): TGTGCCAGCAGCCCGGACAGGGTCGGGACCCAGTACTTC.

This clone was counted once. The chain combines TRBV7-8 with TRBJ2-7; 9 bases map to TRBD1. Germline trimming cut 5 bases from V and 6 bases from J; bases unmatched to any gene: 2. Looked up from germline, CDR1 is SGHVS and CDR2 is FQNEAQ. This CDR3 is 12 amino acids long. The CDR3 reads CASSRQGGEQYF. For the CDR3, the DNA is TGTGCCAGCAGCCGACAGGGGGGCGAGCAGTACTTC.

In its sample, this clone was seen a few times. This sequence joins TRBV3-1 (or the pseudogene TRBV3-2) and TRBJ1-2; maybe TRBD1 (5 bases). V was trimmed by 2 bases and J by 8 bases, leaving 12 bases between them. The CDR3 totals 13 residues. Germline V gene lookup returns CDR1 LGHDT and CDR2 YNNKEL (reference sequence). The CDR3 region has the DNA TGTGCCAGCAGCCAAAGCAGGGTTGGCGGCTACACCTTC. Its protein is CASSQSRVGGYTF.

CDR3 sequence (DNA): TGTGCCAGCAGCTCCGTGGGCTCACCCCTCCACTTT. Translating gives CASSSVGSPLHF. The chain carries TRBV7-9 and TRBJ1-6; the D is unclear. V lost 4 bases, J lost 10 bases, and 8 bases lay in between. Germline-derived CDR1 and CDR2 are SEHNR and FQNEAQ (reference sequence). The CDR3 consists of 12 residues. Full variable domain (rest looked up from reference TRBV7-9 and TRBJ1-6): DTGVSQNPRHKITKRGQNVTFRCDPISEHNRLYWYRQTLGQGPEFLTYFQNEAQLEKSRLLSDRFSAERPKGSFSTLEIQRTEQGDSAMYLCASSSVGSPLHFGNGTRLTVT.

This chain uses TRBV5-1 with TRBJ2-7, with TRBD1 matching 7 bases. V lost 3 bases to trimming and J lost 3 bases; unmatched junction nucleotides: 9. The CDR3 contains 15 residues. Germline V CDR1 and CDR2: SGHRS, YFSETQ. The CDR3 DNA is TGCGCCAGCAGCTCCGGGACAGCTGGGGACTACGAGCAGTACTTC. This sequence encodes CASSSGTAGDYEQYF.

The gene calls are TRBV10-2 and TRBJ1-1; D may be TRBD1 (5 bases). With 5 bases removed from V and 8 bases from J, the gap between germline ends came to 9 bases. Looked up from germline, CDR1 is WSHSY and CDR2 is SAAADI. The CDR3 has 11 amino acids. CDR3 sequence: CASSSTAEAFF. CDR3 DNA sequence: TGCGCCAGCAGTTCGACAGCGGAAGCTTTCTTT.

This rearrangement joins TRBV7-2 to TRBJ2-3, with 9 nucleotides matching TRBD2. The CDR3 covers 17 residues. The V segment lost 1 base and the J segment 4 bases; nucleotides outside the gene matches: 9. Germline V gene sequence: CDR1 SGHTA, CDR2 FQGNSA. The CDR3 DNA reads TGTGCCAGCAGCTTAGTGGTCTGGCGGGGGGGGGCAGATACGCAGTATTTT. Translated: CASSLVVWRGGADTQYF.

This chain connects TRBV24-1 to TRBJ2-3, with TRBD2 identical over 7 bases. Trimming cost V 0 bases and J 5 bases; bases outside gene matches: 1. This CDR3 has 14 amino acids. CDR1 is KGHDR, CDR2 SFDVKD, per germline. The CDR3, as DNA: TGTGCCACCAGTGATTTGTGGGGGGGAGATACGCAGTATTTT. Its protein is CATSDLWGGDTQYF.

This rearrangement joins TRBV3-1 (or the pseudogene TRBV3-2) to TRBJ2-3; TRBD1 is a possible D gene (6 bases). This CDR3 is built from 13 residues. CDR1 is LGHDT and CDR2 is YNNKEL in the germline V gene (reference sequence). V lost 2 bases and J lost 6, with 9 bases in between. The CDR3 DNA sequence: TGTGCCAGCAGCCAATCTAGGGGGGATACGCAGTATTTT. It yields the protein CASSQSRGDTQYF.

V and J are TRBV5-8 and TRBJ1-2, with TRBD1 identical over 11 bases. The CDR3 has 15 residues. Germline values: CDR1 SGHTS, CDR2 YDEGEE. V shed 4 bases, J shed 7 bases, and the junction held 9 bases outside the gene matches. The CDR3 region is CASSDLDRGLGGYTF. CDR3 sequence (DNA): TGTGCCAGCAGCGACCTGGACAGGGGGCTGGGTGGCTACACCTTC.

The rearrangement links TRBV2 to TRBJ2-3, with D perhaps matching TRBD1 (7 bases). The V gene's germline CDR1 is SNHLY and CDR2 FYNNEI. The CDR3 is 16 residues long. With 4 bases removed from V and 2 bases from J, the gap between germline ends came to 16 bases. CDR3 nucleotides: TGTGCCAGCAGTGCCGCGGGACAGACCTACACAGATACGCAGTATTTT. It translates to CASSAAGQTYTDTQYF.

The chain links TRBV10-1 to TRBJ1-2, with D uncertain. This CDR3 has 13 residues. Germline assignment: CDR1 WNHNN and CDR2 SYGVQD (reference sequence). V gave up 6 bases and J gave up 8 bases, with 16 bases separating them. CDR3 sequence reads: CASSEARARGYTF. In nucleotides, the CDR3 is TGCGCCAGCAGCGAGGCGAGGGCACGGGGCTACACCTTC.

V and J are TRBV27 and TRBJ2-7; weak D call: TRBD2 (6 bases). V was trimmed by 6 bases and J by 1 base, leaving 13 bases between them. There are 14 residues in the CDR3. Germline CDR1 is MNHEY and CDR2 is SMNVEV (reference sequence). CDR3 in amino acids: CASRSAGLSYEQYF. The CDR3 DNA sequence: TGTGCCAGCAGATCCGCGGGGCTGTCCTACGAGCAGTACTTC.

J is TRBJ2-7 and V is TRBV7-9; TRBD1 agrees at 7 bases. V lost 5 bases to trimming and J lost 1 base; unmatched junction nucleotides: 8. The CDR3 is 15 amino acids. CDR1 SEHNR and CDR2 FQNEAQ come from the germline V gene (reference sequence). CDR3 sequence (DNA): TGTGCCAGCAGCGCTACCGGGACAGTATCCTACGAGCAGTACTTC. Its translation is CASSATGTVSYEQYF.

The chain employs TRBV3-1 (or the pseudogene TRBV3-2) and TRBJ2-1; TRBD2 agrees at 10 bases. There are 16 residues in the CDR3. V was clipped by 4 bases and J by 2 bases; unmatched bases: 5. Germline loops: CDR1 LGHDT, CDR2 YNNKEL (reference sequence). CDR3 nucleotide sequence: TGTGCCAGCAGCCTACTGAGCGGGGGGGCCTACAATGAGCAGTTCTTC. Translated: CASSLLSGGAYNEQFF.

A single count supports this clone. The chain combines TRBV7-9 with TRBJ1-2; D unresolved. This CDR3 comprises 16 residues. Trimming shortened V by 2 bases and J by 7 bases, and 20 bases separated the two germline ends. Germline CDR1 and CDR2: SEHNR and FQNEAQ (reference sequence). The CDR3 loop reads CASSLSFLSGRGGYTF. The CDR3 region has the DNA TGTGCCAGCAGCTTATCTTTTCTGTCCGGGAGAGGTGGCTACACCTTC.

The chain has TRBV6-5 and TRBJ2-5, with 9 bases that match TRBD2. V trimming: 9 bases; J trimming: 3 bases; junction bases outside the gene matches: 11. Germline-derived CDR1 and CDR2 are MNHEY and SVGAGI. CDR3 length equals 15 residues. CDR3 in amino acids: CASSDPGLAKETQYF. In DNA, the CDR3 is TGTGCCAGTTCCGACCCCGGACTAGCGAAAGAGACCCAGTACTTC.

V is TRBV5-1 and J is TRBJ2-1, with a tentative D call TRBD2 (5 bases). Deletions cut 7 bases from V and 6 bases from J, with 17 bases between. Germline V gene data show CDR1 as SGHRS and CDR2 as YFSETQ. The CDR3 is 14 residues long. For the CDR3, the DNA is TGCGCCAGCTCGGACCCCTCGGGATCCAATGAGCAGTTCTTC. Its protein is CASSDPSGSNEQFF.

The chain is built from TRBV3-1 (or the pseudogene TRBV3-2) and TRBJ2-1; 8 bases match TRBD2. This CDR3 comprises 15 residues. J was trimmed by 9 bases and V by 7 bases; bases with no gene match: 14. Germline V lookup: CDR1 LGHDT, CDR2 YNNKEL (reference sequence). CDR3 DNA: TGTGCCAGCACCTCCACAGCGGCGGGGGGAGTTGAGCAGTTCTTC. Translated, it gives CASTSTAAGGVEQFF.

This sequence joins TRBV5-1 and TRBJ1-4, with D perhaps matching TRBD1 (5 bases). CDR3 size: 15 residues. The V gene lost 2 bases and the J gene lost 6 bases, with 14 bases spanning the gap. CDR1 is SGHRS and CDR2 is YFSETQ in the germline V gene. CDR3 in DNA: TGCGCCAGCAGCTTCGGGGGAGGCGGGTATGAAAAACTGTTTTTT. Its translation is CASSFGGGGYEKLFF. The full variable domain, in which reference TRBV5-1 and TRBJ1-4 provide the parts outside the CDR3, is KAGVTQTPRYLIKTRGQQVTLSCSPISGHRSVSWYQQTPGQGLQFLFEYFSETQRNKGNFPGRFSGRQFSNSRSEMNVSTLELGDSALYLCASSFGGGGYEKLFFGSGTQLSVL.

V and J are TRBV28 and TRBJ1-2; 8 positions match TRBD1. J gave up 8 bases and V 2 bases, and 4 bases lay outside the gene matches. Germline CDR1 reads MDHEN; CDR2 reads SYDVKM. The CDR3 runs 13 residues. In DNA, the CDR3 is TGTGCCAGCAGTTTAGCTACAGGGGGGGGCTACACCTTC. This gives the protein CASSLATGGGYTF.

The chain links TRBV14 to TRBJ2-5; D not certain. Germline V gives CDR1 SGHDN, CDR2 FVKESK. The CDR3 has 15 residues. V was cut by 1 base and J by 5 bases, with 14 bases left in between. The CDR3, as DNA: TGTGCCAGCAGCCAAGGGCTGTCCGTGCTGGAGACCCAGTACTTC. It encodes CASSQGLSVLETQYF. The full variable domain, its missing parts supplied by reference TRBV14 and TRBJ2-5, is EAGVTQFPSHSVIEKGQTVTLRCDPISGHDNLYWYRRVMGKEIKFLLHFVKESKQDESGMPNNRFLAERTGGTYSTLKVQPAELEDSGVYFCASSQGLSVLETQYFGPGTRLLVL.

This sequence joins TRBV21-1 and TRBJ1-4; the table's TRBD1 call for D was not verified on the DNA. TRBV21-1 is annotated as a pseudogene. The CDR3 consists of 15 residues. The CDR3, as DNA: TGTGCCAGCAGCAAAGCCCAGGGTAACTGGGAAAAACTGTTTTTT. It is translated as CASSKAQGNWEKLFF.

In this sample, this clone turned up once. The genes are TRBV14 and TRBJ2-7; 9 bases align to TRBD1. V shed 2 bases and J 4 bases; nucleotides not matched to a gene: 3. The length of the CDR3 is 14 residues. Germline loops: CDR1 SGHDN, CDR2 FVKESK. The chain's CDR3 is CASSQWDREYEQYF. CDR3 sequence (DNA): TGTGCCAGCAGCCAATGGGACAGGGAATACGAGCAGTACTTC.

This chain links TRBV19 with TRBJ2-7; D remains ambiguous. V was clipped by 2 bases and J by 3 bases, with 5 bases between them. Per the germline V gene, CDR1 is LNHDA and CDR2 is SQIVND (reference sequence). The CDR3 length is 12 residues. The CDR3 protein is CASSIPGYEQYF. CDR3 nucleotides: TGTGCCAGTAGTATACCAGGCTACGAGCAGTACTTC.

This chain connects TRBV6-5 to TRBJ2-3; 8 positions agree with TRBD2. V was clipped by 4 bases and J by 0 bases; unmatched bases: 0. The CDR3 runs 14 residues. Per germline, CDR1 MNHEY and CDR2 SVGAGI. CDR3 coding DNA: TGTGCCAGCAGTTTAGCGGGGAGCACAGATACGCAGTATTTT. Residues: CASSLAGSTDTQYF.

This clone was recorded only once. Distinct nucleotide sequences in the sample also encode this CDR3. The CDR3 region is CASSLDGSSNQPQHF. In DNA form, the CDR3 reads TGCGCCAGCAGCTTGGATGGCAGTAGCAATCAGCCCCAGCATTTT. This chain connects TRBV5-1 to TRBJ1-5; D gene unclear. This CDR3 region has 15 residues. Germline V gives CDR1 SGHRS, CDR2 YFSETQ. Trimming stripped 0 bases from V and 0 bases from J, with 7 bases between.

This clone was counted a few times. The genes are TRBV6-1 and TRBJ2-5; a weak D match, TRBD2 (6 bases). This CDR3 spans 17 amino acids. V was pared by 4 bases and J by 1 base, with 19 bases between. Germline CDR1 MNHNS, CDR2 SASEGT. The CDR3 coding sequence is TGTGCCAGCAGTGCTTTTGGGGGACTCGGACCCCAAGAGACCCAGTACTTC. Translation: CASSAFGGLGPQETQYF.

The chain links TRBV20-1 to TRBJ2-7; D is unclear. The CDR3 is 14 residues long. V lost 3 bases and J lost 5, with 17 bases in between. CDR1 is DFQATT, CDR2 SNEGSKA, per germline (reference sequence). The CDR3 loop reads CSASGLRVGDEQYF. CDR3 nucleotides: TGCAGTGCTAGTGGGTTGCGTGTCGGAGACGAGCAGTACTTC.